This TCR beta chain was retrieved from a study of radiotherapy plus CTLA-4 blockade in lung cancer. Study findings and constraints: Blood TCR clones of tumor origin expanded after radiotherapy plus ipilimumab.

On this clone itself: Its antigen is not identified.

Germline V CDR1 and CDR2: MNHNS, SASEGT. The CDR3 totals 15 residues. V was pared by 2 bases and J by 4 bases, with 15 bases between. Profiled with immunoSEQ multiplex PCR; TCRdb holds only in-frame clones, not every one. The sample lists approximately 60,000 clones, approximately 84% occurring once. This chain links TRBV6-1 with TRBJ2-7; a possible D gene is TRBD1 (5 bases). Material: peripheral blood, obtained from a patient treated with radiotherapy plus ipilimumab. The TCR sequence derives from a human donor with non-small cell lung cancer whose response to radiotherapy plus ipilimumab could not be evaluated. The DNA of the CDR3 is TGTGCCAGCAGTGAAAATGCAGGGCCGGGTTACGAGCAGTACTTC. Protein sequence: CASSENAGPGYEQYF.